This T cell receptor beta chain was found in a study of PD-1 blockade in classical Hodgkin lymphoma. Study-level findings and limits: Newly diagnosed patients were reported to exhibit reduced baseline TCR diversity relative to healthy donors.

Regarding time point: newly diagnosed, previously untreated cHL patient sample. CDR1 is MNHEY and CDR2 is SVGAGI in the germline V gene. The CDR3 has 14 amino acids. Trimming left V 6 bases short and J 1 base short, with 10 bases between. As to this clone: The antigen remains unidentified.

Libraries were prepared by immunoSEQ multiplex PCR; TCRdb keeps only in-frame clonotypes and omits some of them. The table lists fewer than 35,000 clones, 90% to 95% of them singletons. The sample taken for sequencing was peripheral blood mononuclear cells (PBMCs). This clonotype was obtained from a human donor with classical Hodgkin lymphoma. The rearrangement links TRBV6-5 to TRBJ2-4, with D possibly being TRBD1 (6 bases). The CDR3 sequence is CASREGVAKNIQYF. Written as DNA, the CDR3 is TGTGCCAGCAGAGAGGGGGTCGCCAAAAACATTCAGTACTTC.